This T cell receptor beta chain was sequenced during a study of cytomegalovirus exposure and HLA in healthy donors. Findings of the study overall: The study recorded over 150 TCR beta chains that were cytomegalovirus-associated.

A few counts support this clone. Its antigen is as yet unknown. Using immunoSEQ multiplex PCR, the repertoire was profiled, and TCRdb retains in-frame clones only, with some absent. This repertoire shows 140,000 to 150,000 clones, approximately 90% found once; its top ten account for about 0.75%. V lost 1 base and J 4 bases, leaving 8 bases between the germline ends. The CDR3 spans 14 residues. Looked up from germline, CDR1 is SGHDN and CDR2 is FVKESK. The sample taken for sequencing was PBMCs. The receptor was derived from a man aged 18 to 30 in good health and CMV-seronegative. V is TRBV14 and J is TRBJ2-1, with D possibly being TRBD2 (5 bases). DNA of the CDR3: TGTGCCAGCAGCCAAGGCAGAGGGTACAATGAGCAGTTCTTC. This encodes CASSQGRGYNEQFF.